Below, 15 T cell receptor beta chains from the same sample are listed, as sequenced in a study of cytomegalovirus exposure and HLA in healthy donors. Primers: 60 Vbeta forward and 13 Jbeta reverse. Repertoires were generated with immunoSEQ multiplex PCR, while TCRdb's copy carries only in-frame clones and drops some. The top ten hold around 2.7% of the sample, which has 220,000 or so clones, approximately 85% seen once. Sequenced material: PBMCs. The receptor set was obtained from a woman aged 40 to 50 in good health and CMV-seronegative.

This clone was detected a few times. The chain recombines TRBV5-1 with TRBJ2-7; no definite D call. CDR3 length equals 15 residues. Germline values: CDR1 SGHRS, CDR2 YFSETQ. The V gene lost 4 bases and the J gene lost 1 base, with 15 bases spanning the gap. The chain's CDR3 is CASSPFLVGSYEQYF. In DNA form, the CDR3 reads TGCGCCAGCAGCCCCTTTCTTGTCGGTTCCTACGAGCAGTACTTC.

This clone was observed a few times. The chain joins TRBV7-9 to TRBJ1-1; D may be TRBD1 (5 bases). V was shortened by 5 bases and J by 1 base, with 8 bases between the two germline ends. Germline values: CDR1 SEHNR, CDR2 FQNEAQ (reference sequence). The CDR3 is 13 residues long. CDR3 residues: CASSLRGNTEAFF. In DNA, the CDR3 is TGTGCCAGCAGCCTAAGGGGGAACACTGAAGCTTTCTTT.

The V call is TRBV6-6, the J call TRBJ2-3; maybe TRBD2 (6 bases). Germline V gives CDR1 MNHNY, CDR2 SVGAGI (reference sequence). The CDR3 sequence is 16 residues long. V shed 6 bases and J shed 1 base, with 17 bases lying between them. The CDR3 DNA reads TGTGCCAGCAGCGCGACGGGAGTTAAAGGCACAGATACGCAGTATTTT. It translates to CASSATGVKGTDTQYF.

The rearrangement uses TRBV7-6 and TRBJ2-5, with D tentatively TRBD2 (6 bases). The V gene lost 5 bases and the J gene lost 5 bases, with 15 bases spanning the gap. Looked up from germline, CDR1 is SGHVS and CDR2 is FNYEAQ. The CDR3 is 14 residues long. Written as DNA, the CDR3 is TGTGCCAGCAGCCGGTCGGGGGAAGGTGAGACCCAGTACTTC. This gives the protein CASSRSGEGETQYF.

This chain links TRBV28 with TRBJ1-2; 7 nucleotides agree with TRBD1. Germline CDR1 is MDHEN and CDR2 is SYDVKM. The length of the CDR3 is 14 residues. J gave up 7 bases and V 6 bases, and 11 bases lay outside the gene matches. The CDR3 is CASRTPTGSSGYTF. CDR3 bases: TGTGCCAGCAGAACCCCGACAGGGTCGTCTGGCTACACCTTC.

The J gene is TRBJ2-2, the V gene TRBV4-1; D not resolved. Trimming took 1 base from V and 6 from J, leaving 12 bases between them. The germline CDR1 and CDR2 sequences are MGHRA and YSYEKL. The CDR3 spans 15 residues. The CDR3 coding sequence is TGCGCCAGCAGCCAAGTAACGTCCGGGTCCGGGGAGCTGTTTTTT. Amino acids: CASSQVTSGSGELFF.

The rearrangement joins TRBV6-1 to TRBJ2-7, with 8 positions matching TRBD2. The CDR3 contains 14 residues. After removal of 7 bases from V and 2 bases from J, the junction contained 7 bases not matched to a gene. The germline V gene encodes CDR1 MNHNS and CDR2 SASEGT. CDR3 nucleotides: TGTGCCAGCACTCTAGGCGGGGGGACCTACGAGCAGTACTTC. Protein sequence: CASTLGGGTYEQYF.

This sequence joins TRBV19 and TRBJ2-7; 9 nucleotides align to TRBD2. J was trimmed by 3 bases and V by 5 bases; bases with no gene match: 5. The CDR3 has 14 residues. Germline CDR1 LNHDA, CDR2 SQIVND (reference sequence). The CDR3 DNA reads TGTGCCAGTAGTTTGCTAGCGGGAATCTACGAGCAGTACTTC. It yields the protein CASSLLAGIYEQYF.

This clone was counted only a few times. The chain carries TRBV4-1 and TRBJ1-1; D gene uncertain. The V end lost 1 base, the J end lost 9 bases, and 18 bases lay between the germline ends. Germline V gives CDR1 MGHRA, CDR2 YSYEKL. The CDR3 runs 15 residues. The CDR3 bases are TGCGCCAGCAGCCAAGTATCCGCGGCAGTCGGCAAAGCTTTCTTT. It is translated as CASSQVSAAVGKAFF.

The chain couples TRBV19 to TRBJ1-1; D is unresolved. Germline values: CDR1 LNHDA, CDR2 SQIVND (reference sequence). Trimming left V 8 bases short and J 1 base short, with 11 bases between. This CDR3 has 13 residues. CDR3 sequence (DNA): TGTGCCAGTTTAGGAGAATGGAACACTGAAGCTTTCTTT. Protein sequence: CASLGEWNTEAFF.

The genes are TRBV27 and TRBJ2-3; 9 nucleotides align to TRBD1. The germline V gene encodes CDR1 MNHEY and CDR2 SMNVEV (reference sequence). The J segment lost 3 bases and the V segment lost 4 bases, leaving 14 bases of the junction unmatched. This CDR3 comprises 18 residues. DNA for the CDR3: TGTGCCAGCAGTTCACTTATGAGGACAGGGGAATTGACAGATACGCAGTATTTT. It translates to CASSSLMRTGELTDTQYF.

The chain uses TRBV19 and TRBJ2-7; maybe TRBD2 (5 bases). The V end was cut by 2 bases, the J end by 2 bases, with 10 bases between. CDR1 and CDR2 (germline): LNHDA, SQIVND (reference sequence). CDR3 length: 14 residues. The CDR3 DNA sequence: TGTGCCAGTAGTATATCTAGCTCGGCCTACGAGCAGTACTTC. Amino acid sequence: CASSISSSAYEQYF.

This clone occurred once. CDR3 residues: CASSILGAQHF. CDR3 DNA: TGTGCCAGTAGTATTCTAGGGGCCCAGCATTTT. The chain employs TRBV19 and TRBJ1-5, with a weak D call TRBD1 (5 bases). Trimming removed 3 bases from V and 11 bases from J, with 8 bases in between. This CDR3 is 11 amino acids long. Germline V CDR1 and CDR2: LNHDA, SQIVND (reference sequence).

The V and J genes are TRBV6-1 and TRBJ2-3, with no clear D. The germline V gene encodes CDR1 MNHNS and CDR2 SASEGT. V dropped 2 bases and J dropped 6 bases, with 9 bases sitting between them. The CDR3 runs to 13 residues. The CDR3 reads CASSENLMDTQYF. CDR3 bases: TGTGCCAGCAGTGAAAATCTTATGGATACGCAGTATTTT.

The chain uses TRBV12-5 and TRBJ2-1, with D tentatively TRBD2 (7 bases). In germline, CDR1 is LGHNT, CDR2 FRNRAP. Trimming stripped 4 bases from V and 8 bases from J, with 18 bases between. This CDR3 contains 15 residues. CDR3 in amino acids: CASGSGEGGADEQFF. The CDR3 bases are TGTGCTAGTGGTTCCGGCGAGGGGGGGGCGGATGAGCAGTTCTTC. Full variable domain (rest looked up from reference TRBV12-5 and TRBJ2-1): DARVTQTPRHKVTEMGQEVTMRCQPILGHNTVFWYRQTMMQGLELLAYFRNRAPLDDSGMPKDRFSAEMPDATLATLKIQPSEPRDSAVYFCASGSGEGGADEQFFGPGTRLTVL.